The sequence of this TCR beta chain was determined in a study of identical twins. General study points: Among out-of-frame alpha sequences shared by twins, low generation probability occurred in excess.

Points on this clonotype: Its antigen remains unidentified.

Germline CDR1 reads LGHNA; CDR2 reads YNFKEQ. The trim removed 4 bases at V and 4 bases at J, leaving 14 bases unmatched. This CDR3 has 20 amino acids. After template switching added a universal primer site, the resulting cDNA carried unique molecular identifiers. Via MiXCR, TCRdb re-called the 5' RACE reads, giving one row per CDR3 protein. The profile shows about 340,000 distinct CDR3 sequences, roughly an eighth of them singletons. These data were also filed under a second study, of yellow fever vaccine responses in identical twins. In that study: Twin vaccine T cell responses reportedly seemed partly convergent, partly personalized.

Sequenced material: CD8+ T cells sorted from blood. The chain uses TRBV4-2 and TRBJ2-1; 15 bases agree with TRBD2. This receptor was taken from a woman between 18 and 29 years old in good health. As DNA, the CDR3 is TGTGCCAGCAGCCCTGCGTTGGGACTAGCGGGAGGCTCCTTATACAATGAGCAGTTCTTC. Amino acids: CASSPALGLAGGSLYNEQFF.